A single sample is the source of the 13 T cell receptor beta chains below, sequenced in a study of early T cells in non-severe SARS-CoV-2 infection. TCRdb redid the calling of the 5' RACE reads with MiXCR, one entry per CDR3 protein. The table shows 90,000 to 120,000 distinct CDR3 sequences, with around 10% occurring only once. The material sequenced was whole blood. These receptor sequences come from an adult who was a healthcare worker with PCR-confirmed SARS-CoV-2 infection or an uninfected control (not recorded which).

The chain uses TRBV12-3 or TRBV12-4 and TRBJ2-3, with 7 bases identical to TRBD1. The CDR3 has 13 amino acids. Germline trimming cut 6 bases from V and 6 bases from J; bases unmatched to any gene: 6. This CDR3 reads CASRNRGNDTQYF. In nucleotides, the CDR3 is TGTGCCAGCAGGAACAGGGGCAATGATACGCAGTATTTT.

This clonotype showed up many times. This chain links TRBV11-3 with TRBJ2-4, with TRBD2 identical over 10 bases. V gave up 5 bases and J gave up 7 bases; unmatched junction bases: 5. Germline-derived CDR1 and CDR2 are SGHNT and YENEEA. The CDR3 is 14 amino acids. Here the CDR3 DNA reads TGTGCCAGCAGCCCTAGCGGGAGAGAGAACATTCAGTACTTC. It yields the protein CASSPSGRENIQYF. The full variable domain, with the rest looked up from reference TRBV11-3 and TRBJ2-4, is EAGVVQSPRYKIIEKKQPVAFWCNPISGHNTLYWYLQNLGQGPELLIRYENEEAVDDSQLPKDRFSAERLKGVDSTLKIQPAELGDSAVYLCASSPSGRENIQYFGAGTRLSVL.

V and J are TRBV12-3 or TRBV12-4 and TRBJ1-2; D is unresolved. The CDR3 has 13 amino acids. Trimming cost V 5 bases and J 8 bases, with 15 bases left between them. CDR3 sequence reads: CASSPRWVDGYTF. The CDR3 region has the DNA TGTGCCAGCAGTCCCCGATGGGTTGACGGCTACACCTTC.

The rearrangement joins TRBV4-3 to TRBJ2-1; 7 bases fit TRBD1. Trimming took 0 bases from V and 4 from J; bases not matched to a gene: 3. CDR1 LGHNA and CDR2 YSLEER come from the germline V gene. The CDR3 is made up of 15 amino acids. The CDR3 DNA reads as TGCGCCAGCAGCCAAGAGGGGACAGTATACAATGAGCAGTTCTTC. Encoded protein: CASSQEGTVYNEQFF.

CDR3 sequence reads: CASRPLPTVHNEQFF. DNA for the CDR3: TGTGCCAGCCGCCCATTACCGACAGTCCACAATGAGCAGTTCTTC. This chain uses TRBV2 with TRBJ2-1; tentative D call: TRBD1 (5 bases). V lost 8 bases and J 5 bases, leaving 19 bases between the germline ends. The V gene's germline CDR1 is SNHLY and CDR2 FYNNEI. The CDR3 has 15 amino acids.

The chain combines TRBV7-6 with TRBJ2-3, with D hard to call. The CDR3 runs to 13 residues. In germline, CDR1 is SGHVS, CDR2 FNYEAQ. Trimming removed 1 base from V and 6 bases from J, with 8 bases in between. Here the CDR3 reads CASSLGLVDTQYF. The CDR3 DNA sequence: TGTGCCAGCAGCTTAGGTCTGGTGGATACGCAGTATTTT.

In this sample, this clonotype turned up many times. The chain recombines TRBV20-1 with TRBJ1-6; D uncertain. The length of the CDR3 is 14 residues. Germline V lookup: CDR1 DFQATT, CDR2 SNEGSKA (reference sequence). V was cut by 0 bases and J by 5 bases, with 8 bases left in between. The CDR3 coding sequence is TGCAGTGCTAGAGATCGAGGAGATAATTCACCCCTCCACTTT. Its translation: CSARDRGDNSPLHF.

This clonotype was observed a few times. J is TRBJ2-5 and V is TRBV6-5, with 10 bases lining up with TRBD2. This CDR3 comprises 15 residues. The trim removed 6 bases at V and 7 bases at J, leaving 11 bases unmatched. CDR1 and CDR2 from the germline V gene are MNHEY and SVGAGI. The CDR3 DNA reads TGTGCCAGCAGCCAGAGCGGGAGGGACGATGGGACCCAGTACTTC. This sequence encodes CASSQSGRDDGTQYF.

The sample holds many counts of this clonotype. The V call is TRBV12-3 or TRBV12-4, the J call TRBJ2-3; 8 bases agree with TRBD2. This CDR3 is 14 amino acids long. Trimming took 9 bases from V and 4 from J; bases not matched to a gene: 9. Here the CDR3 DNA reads TGTGCCAGTTCACTGCGGGAGGCGTCAGATACGCAGTATTTT. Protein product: CASSLREASDTQYF.

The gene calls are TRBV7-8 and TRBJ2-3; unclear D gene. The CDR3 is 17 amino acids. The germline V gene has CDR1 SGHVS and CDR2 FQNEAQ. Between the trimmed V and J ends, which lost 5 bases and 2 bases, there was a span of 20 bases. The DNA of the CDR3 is TGTGCCAGCAGCGTCACGCCCGGGCACCCTAACACAGATACGCAGTATTTT. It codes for CASSVTPGHPNTDTQYF.

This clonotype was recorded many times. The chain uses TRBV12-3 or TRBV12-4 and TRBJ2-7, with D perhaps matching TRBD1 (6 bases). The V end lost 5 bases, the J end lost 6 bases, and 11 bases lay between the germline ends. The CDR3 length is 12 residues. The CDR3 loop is CASSVLGGEQYF. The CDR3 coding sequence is TGTGCCAGCAGTGTCTTAGGGGGCGAGCAGTACTTC.

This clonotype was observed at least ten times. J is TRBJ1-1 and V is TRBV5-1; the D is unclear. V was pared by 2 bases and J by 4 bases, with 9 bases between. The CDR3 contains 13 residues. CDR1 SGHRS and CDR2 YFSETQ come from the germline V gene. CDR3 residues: CASSFKATTEAFF. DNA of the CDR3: TGCGCCAGCAGCTTCAAGGCAACCACTGAAGCTTTCTTT. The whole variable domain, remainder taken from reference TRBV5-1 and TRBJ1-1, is KAGVTQTPRYLIKTRGQQVTLSCSPISGHRSVSWYQQTPGQGLQFLFEYFSETQRNKGNFPGRFSGRQFSNSRSEMNVSTLELGDSALYLCASSFKATTEAFFGQGTRLTVV.

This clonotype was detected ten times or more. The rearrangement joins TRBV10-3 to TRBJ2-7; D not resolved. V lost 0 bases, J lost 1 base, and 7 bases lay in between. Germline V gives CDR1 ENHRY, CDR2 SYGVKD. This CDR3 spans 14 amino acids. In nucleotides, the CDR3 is TGTGCCATCAGTGAGTCTTCTGGTTCCTACGAGCAGTACTTC. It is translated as CAISESSGSYEQYF.